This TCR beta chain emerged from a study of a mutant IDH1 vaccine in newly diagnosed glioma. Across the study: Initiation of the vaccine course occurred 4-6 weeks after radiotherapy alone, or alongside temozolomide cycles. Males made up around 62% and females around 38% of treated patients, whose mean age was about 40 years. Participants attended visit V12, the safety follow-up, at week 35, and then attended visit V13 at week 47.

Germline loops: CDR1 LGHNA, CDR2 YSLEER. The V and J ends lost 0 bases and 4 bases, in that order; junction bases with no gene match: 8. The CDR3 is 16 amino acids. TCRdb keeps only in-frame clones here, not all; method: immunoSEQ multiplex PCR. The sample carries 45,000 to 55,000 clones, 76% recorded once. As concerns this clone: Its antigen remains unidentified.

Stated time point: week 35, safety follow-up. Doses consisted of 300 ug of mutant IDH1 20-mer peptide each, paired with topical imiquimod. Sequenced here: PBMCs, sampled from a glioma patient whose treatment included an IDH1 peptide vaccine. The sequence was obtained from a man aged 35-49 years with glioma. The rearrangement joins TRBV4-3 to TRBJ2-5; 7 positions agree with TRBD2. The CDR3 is CASSQEGGEGVETQYF. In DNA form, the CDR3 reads TGCGCCAGCAGCCAAGAGGGAGGGGAAGGGGTAGAGACCCAGTACTTC.